The 32 T cell receptor beta chains in this list originate from one sample, sequenced in a study of Graves' ophthalmopathy and Graves' hyperthyroidism. Amplified TCR beta CDR3 regions were obtained using RNA transcripts as template. Following a first-round RT-PCR that used HTBI primers, a second-round multiplex PCR was carried out. TCRdb analysed the multiplex PCR reads with MiXCR anew, one entry per CDR3 protein. The sample records about 15,000 distinct CDR3 sequences, roughly 50% being singletons. The sample consisted of peripheral blood. The receptors stem from a young woman with Graves' ophthalmopathy.

This chain joins TRBV11-1 and TRBJ1-1; D may be TRBD1 (5 bases). With 1 base removed from V and 8 bases from J, the gap between germline ends came to 23 bases. Germline CDR1 and CDR2: SGHAT and FQDESV (reference sequence). The CDR3 sequence is 17 residues long. CDR3 protein: CASSLGGRLGGRGEAFF. CDR3 DNA: TGTGCCAGCAGCTTAGGGGGGAGGCTAGGAGGGCGCGGGGAAGCTTTCTTT.

This clonotype was counted many times. The rearrangement uses TRBV29-1 and TRBJ1-3, with 8 bases that match TRBD1. The CDR3 runs to 14 residues. CDR1 and CDR2 (germline): SQVTM, ANQGSEA. V lost 4 bases, J lost 3 bases, and 5 bases stayed unmatched. CDR3 protein: CSVAPGGVGNTIYF. CDR3 coding DNA: TGCAGCGTTGCTCCAGGGGGCGTTGGAAACACCATATATTTT.

V and J are TRBV2 and TRBJ1-1; 11 bases map to TRBD1. This CDR3 comprises 15 residues. The V gene's germline CDR1 is SNHLY and CDR2 FYNNEI. V lost 6 bases and J lost 2; bases outside the gene matches: 5. The CDR3 DNA follows: TGTGCCAGCAGGGACAGGGGGCACCCAAACACTGAAGCTTTCTTT. It translates to CASRDRGHPNTEAFF.

This clonotype was seen repeatedly, ten times or more. The chain carries TRBV12-3 or TRBV12-4 and TRBJ2-7; 8 bases align to TRBD2. This CDR3 has 14 amino acids. V gave up 7 bases and J gave up 1 base; unmatched junction bases: 6. The CDR3 DNA sequence: TGTGCCAGCAAGCCGGGACTAGAATCCTACGAGCAGTACTTC. Protein product: CASKPGLESYEQYF.

The sample holds a few counts of this clonotype. The rearrangement links TRBV20-1 to TRBJ2-7; 7 nucleotides line up with TRBD1. CDR1 and CDR2 from the germline V gene are DFQATT and SNEGSKA (reference sequence). With V trimmed by 1 base and J by 1 base, 1 base remained unmatched. The CDR3 extends over 13 amino acids. The CDR3 nucleotides are TGCAGTGCTAGAGGACAGGGATCCTACGAGCAGTACTTC. This codes for CSARGQGSYEQYF.

This clonotype is labeled medium-sized. The CDR3 protein is CASSSLTDTQYF. The DNA for the CDR3 is TGTGCCAGCAGTTCACTTACAGATACGCAGTATTTT. V usage is TRBV6-2 or TRBV6-3 and J usage is TRBJ2-3, with D hard to call. The germline V gene encodes CDR1 MNHEY and CDR2 SVGEGT. This CDR3 comprises 12 residues. The V gene lost 4 bases and the J gene lost 3 bases, with 5 bases spanning the gap.

This clonotype is medium-sized. This rearrangement joins TRBV9 to TRBJ2-1, with 9 bases that match TRBD2. In germline, CDR1 is SGDLS, CDR2 YYNGEE. The CDR3 contains 17 residues. Trimming cost V 0 bases and J 5 bases; bases outside gene matches: 9. CDR3 coding DNA: TGTGCCAGCAGCGTAGCCTCCGAGACTAGCGGAGACAATGAGCAGTTCTTC. Its translation: CASSVASETSGDNEQFF.

This clonotype was observed at least ten times. This chain links TRBV6-5 with TRBJ1-1, with TRBD1 identical over 7 bases. The J segment lost 7 bases and the V segment lost 0 bases, leaving 14 bases of the junction unmatched. Germline V gene data show CDR1 as MNHEY and CDR2 as SVGAGI. The CDR3 covers 17 residues. The CDR3 reads CASSYSSGGGLDIEAFF. For the CDR3, the DNA is TGTGCCAGCAGTTACTCGAGCGGAGGGGGCCTGGACATTGAAGCTTTCTTT.

The genes are TRBV2 and TRBJ2-7, with D possibly being TRBD1 (5 bases). Trimming removed 7 bases at V and 5 bases at J, with 15 bases between. CDR1 SNHLY and CDR2 FYNNEI come from the germline V gene. This CDR3 spans 13 amino acids. The CDR3 protein is CASNLRVVNEQYF. The CDR3 DNA follows: TGTGCCAGCAATCTCAGGGTAGTAAACGAGCAGTACTTC.

At least ten counts were recorded for this clonotype. A read error may explain this, as a much larger clone is one base away. The J gene is TRBJ2-7, the V gene TRBV7-8; D gene uncertain. V was clipped by 5 bases and J by 3 bases, with 11 bases between them. The CDR3 consists of 13 residues. In germline, CDR1 is SGHVS, CDR2 FQNEAQ. The chain's CDR3 is CASSTDRSYEQYV. In DNA form, the CDR3 reads TGTGCCAGCAGCACGGACCGTAGCTACGAGCAGTACGTC.

This clonotype was seen at least ten times. V gene TRBV6-2 or TRBV6-3 combines with J gene TRBJ1-4; D remains unclear. Germline-derived CDR1 and CDR2 are MNHEY and SVGEGT. With 6 bases removed from V and 15 bases from J, the gap between germline ends came to 17 bases. The CDR3 length is 12 residues. In nucleotides, the CDR3 is TGTGCCAGCAGGGGATTTCCGGATTACTTGTTTTTT. Its translation is CASRGFPDYLFF.

As for this clonotype: Just one base apart from a much larger clone, this may be a read error. The chain employs TRBV7-2 and TRBJ2-1, with unresolved D. The germline V and J ends were trimmed by 7 bases and 0 bases, with 10 bases remaining between them. CDR3 length: 14 residues. CDR1 is SGHTA, CDR2 FQGNSA, per germline. Here the CDR3 reads CASTLMGSYNEQFF. DNA of the CDR3: TGTGCCAGCACCCTAATGGGCTCCTACAATGAGCAGTTCTTC.

V is TRBV7-3 and J is TRBJ2-3, with TRBD2 matching 9 bases. V was pared by 3 bases and J by 2 bases, with 3 bases of the junction left unmatched. CDR1 is SGHTA and CDR2 is FQGTGA in the germline V gene. This CDR3 is 15 amino acids long. The CDR3 is CASSFAGGYTDTQYF. The CDR3 DNA follows: TGTGCCAGCAGCTTTGCGGGAGGGTACACAGATACGCAGTATTTT.

This chain uses TRBV2 with TRBJ2-7; TRBD1 aligns across 7 bases. V was pared by 7 bases and J by 3 bases, with 12 bases of the junction left unmatched. The CDR3 consists of 15 residues. Per germline, CDR1 SNHLY and CDR2 FYNNEI. The CDR3 DNA reads TGTGCCAGCAAGGGTGGGACAGACGGAAGCTACGAGCAGTACTTC. Translation: CASKGGTDGSYEQYF.

By its share, this clonotype is large (0.1 to 1%). The chain employs TRBV10-2 and TRBJ1-6, with D perhaps matching TRBD1 (5 bases). CDR3 length: 13 amino acids. CDR1 is WSHSY and CDR2 is SAAADI in the germline V gene. V was shortened by 0 bases and J by 10 bases, with 7 bases between the two germline ends. The CDR3 is CASSESRASPLHF. CDR3 DNA sequence: TGCGCCAGCAGTGAGTCCAGGGCCTCACCCCTCCACTTT.

This clonotype was seen more than once but under ten times. The CDR3: CASSLALRYEQYF. In nucleotides, the CDR3 is TGTGCCAGCAGCTTAGCCCTCCGTTACGAGCAGTACTTC. The chain carries TRBV11-3 and TRBJ2-7, with no clear D. The CDR3 is 13 amino acids. Germline values: CDR1 SGHNT, CDR2 YENEEA. V lost 1 base, J lost 4 bases, and 8 bases lay in between.

This clonotype ranks as medium-sized. The chain has TRBV7-8 and TRBJ1-1; tentative D call: TRBD1 (5 bases). Germline lookup yields CDR1 SGHVS and CDR2 FQNEAQ. V shed 5 bases and J shed 1 base, with 8 bases lying between them. The CDR3 has 13 residues. The CDR3 sequence: CASSHGGNTEAFF. CDR3 DNA: TGTGCCAGCAGCCATGGGGGGAACACTGAAGCTTTCTTT.

A few counts support this clonotype. J is TRBJ2-3 and V is TRBV7-2; D uncertain. This CDR3 contains 15 residues. Germline V gene lookup returns CDR1 SGHTA and CDR2 FQGNSA. The V and J ends lost 4 bases and 9 bases respectively, with 20 bases between them. CDR3: CASSSSGASAYTQYF. The CDR3 DNA reads as TGTGCCAGCAGCTCTTCGGGCGCGAGCGCGTACACGCAGTATTTT.

Within the sample, this clonotype is medium-sized. The chain has TRBV20-1 and TRBJ1-5, with D possibly being TRBD1 (6 bases). CDR1 and CDR2 from the germline V gene are DFQATT and SNEGSKA (reference sequence). V lost 3 bases, J lost 0 bases, and 15 bases lay in between. The CDR3 consists of 16 residues. Here the CDR3 DNA reads TGCAGTGCTAGCCCTGGGACAACCAATAGCAATCAGCCCCAGCATTTT. Protein sequence: CSASPGTTNSNQPQHF.

By share, this clonotype counts as medium-sized. V gene TRBV20-1 combines with J gene TRBJ2-1, with D possibly TRBD2 on 5 matching bases. Germline loops: CDR1 DFQATT, CDR2 SNEGSKA (reference sequence). The length of the CDR3 is 15 residues. The V gene lost 2 bases and the J gene lost 6 bases, with 17 bases spanning the gap. CDR3 residues: CSARLFEGVSNEQFF. For the CDR3, the DNA is TGCAGTGCTAGACTATTTGAGGGAGTCTCCAATGAGCAGTTCTTC.

This clonotype appeared many times. The chain carries TRBV20-1 and TRBJ2-2, with D possibly matching TRBD2 (5 bases). The CDR3 extends over 13 amino acids. Deletions cut 6 bases from V and 4 bases from J, with 12 bases between. Germline values: CDR1 DFQATT, CDR2 SNEGSKA (reference sequence). Here the CDR3 DNA reads TGCAGTGCCCAAGGACTCACCACCGGGGAGCTGTTTTTT. Translating gives CSAQGLTTGELFF.

This clonotype came up a few times. The chain links TRBV20-1 to TRBJ2-7; tentatively, D is TRBD1 (7 bases). The V gene lost 3 bases and the J gene lost 0 bases, with 15 bases spanning the gap. CDR1 and CDR2 (germline): DFQATT, SNEGSKA (reference sequence). This CDR3 is built from 15 residues. The CDR3 is CSARMGQTSSYEQYF. The CDR3, as DNA: TGCAGTGCTAGGATGGGACAGACTAGCTCCTACGAGCAGTACTTC.

As to this clonotype: This may be a read error, as it is one base from a much larger clone. The chain carries TRBV2 and TRBJ1-1; tentative D call: TRBD1 (5 bases). The germline V and J ends were trimmed by 5 bases and 0 bases, with 7 bases remaining between them. Germline CDR1 is SNHLY and CDR2 is FYNNEI. This CDR3 is built from 13 residues. CDR3 protein: CASSPTVNTEAFF. CDR3 DNA sequence: TGTGCCAGCAGTCCGACAGTGAACACTGAAGCTTTCTTT.

This clonotype has a handful of counts. J is TRBJ2-1 and V is TRBV6-2 or TRBV6-3; no reliable D call. The V gene's germline CDR1 is MNHEY and CDR2 SVGEGT. The length of the CDR3 is 13 residues. Trimming removed 3 bases from V and 4 bases from J, with 7 bases in between. DNA of the CDR3: TGTGCCAGCAGTTATTCCATTTACAATGAGCAGTTCTTC. The encoded protein is CASSYSIYNEQFF.

This chain links TRBV9 with TRBJ1-3, with TRBD1 identical over 8 bases. J gave up 0 bases and V 4 bases, and 6 bases lay outside the gene matches. This CDR3 is 16 amino acids long. The germline V gene encodes CDR1 SGDLS and CDR2 YYNGEE. The CDR3 nucleotides are TGTGCCAGCAGCCCAGGGGGCGGGACCTCTGGAAACACCATATATTTT. Translating it yields CASSPGGGTSGNTIYF.

The chain joins TRBV4-1 to TRBJ2-5, with 13 bases identical to TRBD2. The CDR3 consists of 17 residues. V shed 3 bases and J 5 bases; nucleotides not matched to a gene: 9. The germline V gene encodes CDR1 MGHRA and CDR2 YSYEKL. As DNA, the CDR3 is TGCGCCAGCAGCCAGCAAACTAGCGGGAGGGTACGGGAGACCCAGTACTTC. This codes for CASSQQTSGRVRETQYF.

The chain carries TRBV9 and TRBJ1-1; 8 bases are a match to TRBD1. In germline, CDR1 is SGDLS, CDR2 YYNGEE. The CDR3 contains 15 residues. J lost 10 bases, V lost 3 bases, and 14 bases had no gene match. Here the CDR3 DNA reads TGTGCCAGCAGCGATAAAGGGAGGACAGGGCAGGCAGCTTTCTTT. Translated: CASSDKGRTGQAAFF.

The chain is built from TRBV5-1 and TRBJ2-7; tentatively, D is TRBD1 (6 bases). CDR1 and CDR2 from the germline V gene are SGHRS and YFSETQ. Trimming removed 9 bases from V and 2 bases from J, with 18 bases in between. The CDR3 has 14 residues. The CDR3 spells CATTPGVAAYEQYF. The CDR3 DNA reads TGCGCCACCACCCCAGGGGTTGCAGCCTACGAGCAGTACTTC. The full variable domain, with the rest looked up from reference TRBV5-1 and TRBJ2-7, is KAGVTQTPRYLIKTRGQQVTLSCSPISGHRSVSWYQQTPGQGLQFLFEYFSETQRNKGNFPGRFSGRQFSNSRSEMNVSTLELGDSALYLCATTPGVAAYEQYFGPGTRLTVT.

This chain joins TRBV6-1 and TRBJ1-3; a possible D gene is TRBD1 (5 bases). Per germline, CDR1 MNHNS and CDR2 SASEGT. The CDR3 runs to 14 residues. V was shortened by 3 bases and J by 3 bases, with 9 bases between the two germline ends. The CDR3 DNA reads as TGTGCCAGCAGTGAGGGGGTTGGTGGAAACACCATATATTTT. This codes for CASSEGVGGNTIYF.

The chain is built from TRBV10-3 and TRBJ2-3; 7 nucleotides match TRBD1. Germline V gene data show CDR1 as ENHRY and CDR2 as SYGVKD. This CDR3 spans 15 amino acids. V lost 4 bases to trimming and J lost 0 bases; unmatched junction nucleotides: 4. In nucleotides, the CDR3 is TGTGCCATCAGTGTGGGACAGACTAGCACAGATACGCAGTATTTT. The encoded protein is CAISVGQTSTDTQYF.

This chain joins TRBV20-1 and TRBJ2-1; D remains unclear. Trimming took off 3 bases at V and 2 bases at J, with 11 bases between the two ends. Germline V gives CDR1 DFQATT, CDR2 SNEGSKA (reference sequence). The CDR3 length is 14 residues. The CDR3 sequence: CSARTRLPYNEQFF. The CDR3 DNA follows: TGCAGTGCTAGGACTCGATTGCCCTACAATGAGCAGTTCTTC.

This chain connects TRBV7-9 to TRBJ2-5; D is unclear. The germline gives CDR1 SEHNR, CDR2 FQNEAQ (reference sequence). This CDR3 is built from 15 residues. V shed 5 bases and J shed 5 bases, with 18 bases lying between them. The CDR3 DNA reads TGTGCCAGCAGCCCACCACCTCTGGCGGAGGAGACCCAGTACTTC. Encoded protein: CASSPPPLAEETQYF.